A selection of T cell receptor beta chains follows, all from one sample in a study of blood T cell repertoires in COVID-19. The protocol was immunoSEQ multiplex PCR, while the TCRdb copy is restricted to in-frame clones and leaves out a portion. Of roughly 97,000 clones in the sample, 80% to 90% were seen once. The sample was peripheral blood. Every receptor here comes from a man aged 60 to 75 with acute or convalescent COVID-19. Both conserved end residues are part of each CDR3. The order of the fields is CDR3 length, D gene, V gene, clone size, J gene, CDR3 protein, CDR3 DNA. A D gene is named only where the DNA matches it firmly. Rows give clone size only sometimes, using once, few, many, or a class for an expanded clone.

15	-	TRBV6-2/TRBV6-3	-	TRBJ1-2	CASSQDQGRVYGYTF	TGTGCCAGCAGTCAAGACCAGGGAAGAGTCTATGGCTACACCTTC
16	TRBD1	TRBV3-1/TRBV3-2	-	TRBJ1-1	CASSPQGARRNGEAFF	TGTGCCAGCAGCCCACAGGGGGCCAGAAGGAATGGTGAAGCTTTCTTT
14	TRBD2	TRBV14	-	TRBJ2-1	CASSPGLDWNEQFF	TGTGCCAGCAGCCCGGGACTAGATTGGAATGAGCAGTTCTTC
15	-	TRBV18	-	TRBJ2-1	CASSPRGTPDNEQFF	TGTGCCAGCTCACCCCGTGGGACTCCAGACAATGAGCAGTTCTTC
15	TRBD1	TRBV24-1	-	TRBJ1-2	CATSDPDRADYGYTF	TGTGCCACCAGTGACCCTGACAGGGCGGACTATGGCTACACCTTC
18	TRBD2	TRBV7-3	-	TRBJ2-1	CASSLTTTGTSGRVEQFF	TGTGCCAGCAGCTTAACGACTACCGGGACTAGCGGGAGAGTTGAGCAGTTCTTC
16	TRBD1	TRBV6-5	-	TRBJ2-2	CASSYSGTGGNGELFF	TGTGCCAGCAGTTATTCCGGGACAGGGGGTAACGGGGAGCTGTTTTTT
14	-	TRBV6-5	few	TRBJ2-7	CASKSPGVSYEQYF	TGTGCCAGCAAATCCCCAGGGGTCTCCTACGAGCAGTACTTC
12	-	TRBV29-1	-	TRBJ1-6	CSVGGDNSPLHF	TGCAGCGTTGGTGGGGACAACTCACCCCTCCACTTT
16	-	TRBV5-1	-	TRBJ1-3	CASSLSGSPSGNTIYF	TGCGCCAGCAGCTTGTCAGGGTCCCCCTCTGGAAACACCATATATTTT
16	-	TRBV18	-	TRBJ1-5	CASSPPRGAGNQPQHF	TGTGCCAGCTCACCACCGCGCGGTGCGGGCAATCAGCCCCAGCATTTT
16	-	TRBV9	-	TRBJ2-2	CASSVGGGTNTGELFF	TGTGCCAGCAGCGTAGGGGGCGGAACGAACACCGGGGAGCTGTTTTTT
13	-	TRBV3-1/TRBV3-2	-	TRBJ1-1	CASSHGQNTEAFF	TGTGCCAGCAGCCACGGACAAAACACTGAAGCTTTCTTT
13	TRBD1	TRBV18	-	TRBJ1-2	CASSPGGTGVYTF	TGTGCCAGCTCACCAGGTGGGACAGGCGTCTACACCTTC
16	TRBD2	TRBV3-1/TRBV3-2	-	TRBJ2-3	CASSQVGGGSTDTQYF	TGTGCCAGCAGCCAAGTTGGCGGGGGGTCCACAGATACGCAGTATTTT
15	-	TRBV3-1/TRBV3-2	-	TRBJ2-2	CASSQYPGAHGELFF	TGTGCCAGCAGCCAATATCCAGGCGCCCACGGGGAGCTGTTTTTT
15	-	TRBV7-3	once	TRBJ2-2	CASSPLGPNTGELFF	TGTGCCAGCAGCCCCCTAGGCCCGAACACCGGGGAGCTGTTTTTT
15	-	TRBV6-5	-	TRBJ1-2	CASSYSRGPRYGYTF	TGTGCCAGCAGTTACTCGCGAGGGCCCCGCTATGGCTACACCTTC
14	TRBD1	TRBV9	once	TRBJ2-7	CASSPRTGGYEQYF	TGTGCCAGCAGCCCACGGACAGGGGGCTACGAGCAGTACTTC
14	TRBD1	TRBV5-1	-	TRBJ2-5	CASSEPGTVETQYF	TGCGCCAGCAGCGAACCCGGGACAGTGGAGACCCAGTACTTC
14	-	TRBV24-1	once	TRBJ2-3	CATRGPLSTDTQYF	TGTGCCACCAGGGGGCCCCTTAGCACAGATACGCAGTATTTT
13	-	TRBV7-8	-	TRBJ1-2	CASSFQGNYGYTF	TGTGCCAGCAGCTTCCAGGGAAACTATGGCTACACCTTC
15	TRBD1	TRBV3-1/TRBV3-2	-	TRBJ2-3	CASSQTGDGADTQYF	TGTGCCAGCAGCCAAACAGGGGACGGGGCAGATACGCAGTATTTT
15	-	TRBV11-1	-	TRBJ2-1	CASSLGGGRYNEQFF	TGTGCCAGCAGCTTGGGGGGGGGCCGTTACAATGAGCAGTTCTTC
12	-	TRBV25-1	many	TRBJ2-3	CASSGLGGTQYF	TGTGCCAGCAGTGGTCTGGGAGGTACGCAGTATTTT
13	-	TRBV5-5	-	TRBJ1-3	CASSLGVGNTIYF	TGTGCCAGCAGCTTGGGAGTTGGAAACACCATATATTTT
18	-	TRBV5-1	-	TRBJ2-3	CASSLGRGFGQRTDTQYF	TGCGCCAGCAGCTTGGGGCGTGGGTTTGGACAGAGAACAGATACGCAGTATTTT
12	-	TRBV19	few	TRBJ1-5	CASSWADQPQHF	TGTGCCAGTAGTTGGGCCGATCAGCCCCAGCATTTT